This T cell receptor (beta chain) is from a study of T cell responses to AZD1222 COVID-19 vaccine. The study's findings and limits: Regions 160-218 and 743-854 held dominance among vaccine-associated CD4 TCRs, which spanned spike. Scientists sampled the repertoires only once the peak T cell response had passed.

The CDR3 length is 17 residues. V lost 7 bases and J lost 0; bases outside the gene matches: 9. Germline V CDR1 and CDR2: SNHLY, FYNNEI. Profiling relied on immunoSEQ multiplex PCR, and the TCRdb table lists in-frame clones only, not all of them. This sample has over 100,000 clones; roughly nine tenths occur once, and the top ten carry roughly 2.3%. As for this clone: What it binds is unknown.

V is TRBV2 and J is TRBJ2-3; 11 bases map to TRBD2. Material: peripheral blood, obtained on day 0 of AZD1222 vaccination. This TCR came from an adult in good health. The CDR3 DNA follows: TGTGCCAGCAAGGGACTAGCGGTTCGTTCTAGCACAGATACGCAGTATTTT. The encoded protein is CASKGLAVRSSTDTQYF.